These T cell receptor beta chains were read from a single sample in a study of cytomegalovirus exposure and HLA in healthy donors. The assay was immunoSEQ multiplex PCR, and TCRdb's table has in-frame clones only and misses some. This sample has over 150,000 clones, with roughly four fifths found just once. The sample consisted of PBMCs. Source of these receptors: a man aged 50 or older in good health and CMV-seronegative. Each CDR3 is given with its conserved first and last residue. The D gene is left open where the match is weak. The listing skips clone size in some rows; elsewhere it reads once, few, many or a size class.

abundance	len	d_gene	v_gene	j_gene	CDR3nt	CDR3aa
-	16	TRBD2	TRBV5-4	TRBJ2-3	TGTGCCAGCAGCAATAGCGGGGGGTATAGCGCAGATACGCAGTATTTT	CASSNSGGYSADTQYF
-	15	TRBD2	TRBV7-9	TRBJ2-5	TGTGCCAGCAGCCCAAGCGGGGGGTCCAGAGAGACCCAGTACTTC	CASSPSGGSRETQYF
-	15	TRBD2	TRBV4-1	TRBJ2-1	TGCGCCAGCAGCCGACTTAGCGGGAGGGACAATGAGCAGTTCTTC	CASSRLSGRDNEQFF
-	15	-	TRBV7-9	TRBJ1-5	TGTGCCAGCAGCTTAGGCACGGAGCGAAATCAGCCCCAGCATTTT	CASSLGTERNQPQHF
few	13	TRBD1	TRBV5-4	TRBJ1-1	TGTGCCAGCAGCTGGGACAGGGGCACAGAAGCTTTCTTT	CASSWDRGTEAFF
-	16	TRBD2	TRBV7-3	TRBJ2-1	TGTGCCAGCAGCTTGGCGCTAGCGGGGGTAGTGGGTGAGCAGTTCTTC	CASSLALAGVVGEQFF
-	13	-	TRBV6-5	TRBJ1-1	TGTGCCAGCAGTTACCAATGGAACACTGAAGCTTTCTTT	CASSYQWNTEAFF
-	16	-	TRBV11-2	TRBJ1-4	TGTGCCAGCAGCCCACAAAGTGGGGCCGTTAATGAAAAACTGTTTTTT	CASSPQSGAVNEKLFF
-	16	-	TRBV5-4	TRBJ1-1	TGTGCCAGCAGCTCGGAACTAAGGCGTAGCGAGATTGAAGCTTTCTTT	CASSSELRRSEIEAFF
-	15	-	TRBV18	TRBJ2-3	TGTGCCAGCTCACCACGTGAGGGAGTTGGGGATACGCAGTATTTT	CASSPREGVGDTQYF
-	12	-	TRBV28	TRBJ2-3	TGTGCCAGCAGTCTGACTTGGGATACGCAGTATTTT	CASSLTWDTQYF
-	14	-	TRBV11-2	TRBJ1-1	TGTGCCAGCAGCTCACCTAGGGGGGGCCCTGAAGCTTTCTTT	CASSSPRGGPEAFF
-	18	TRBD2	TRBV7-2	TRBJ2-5	TGTGCCAGCAGCTTAGATGGGGCTAGCGGGGGGGGCCAAGAGACCCAGTACTTC	CASSLDGASGGGQETQYF
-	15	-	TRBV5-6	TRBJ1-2	TGTGCCAGCAGCTTGGACAGAAGATCTGACTATGGCTACACCTTC	CASSLDRRSDYGYTF
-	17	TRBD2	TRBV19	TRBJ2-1	TGTGCCAGTAGTATAGATCGTCGCGGGGGGGCGTACAATGAGCAGTTCTTC	CASSIDRRGGAYNEQFF
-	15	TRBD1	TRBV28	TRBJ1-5	TGTGCCAGCAGTTTCGGGACAGGGGGCTATCAGCCCCAGCATTTT	CASSFGTGGYQPQHF
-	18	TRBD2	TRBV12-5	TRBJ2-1	TGTGCTAGTGGTTTAAGGTTAGTGGGGGGGAGCTCCTACAATGAGCAGTTCTTC	CASGLRLVGGSSYNEQFF
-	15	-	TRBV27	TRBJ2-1	TGTGCCAGCAGTTCGCAGGGGCCCTCTAGCCATGAGCAGTTCTTC	CASSSQGPSSHEQFF
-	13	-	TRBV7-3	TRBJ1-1	TGTGCCAGCAGCTCTACAGGGAACACTGAAGCTTTCTTT	CASSSTGNTEAFF
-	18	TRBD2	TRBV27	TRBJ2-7	TGTGCCAGCAGCTCCTCCGGGACAGGAGCGGGGGGGAGGTACGAGCAGTACTTC	CASSSSGTGAGGRYEQYF
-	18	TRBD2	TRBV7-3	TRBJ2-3	TGTGCCAGCAGCTTAACCCCTCCTAGCGGGAGGCGGGAAGATACGCAGTATTTT	CASSLTPPSGRREDTQYF
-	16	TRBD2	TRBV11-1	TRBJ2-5	TGTGCCAGCAGCTTGCGACTAGCGGGATTCCAAGAGACCCAGTACTTC	CASSLRLAGFQETQYF
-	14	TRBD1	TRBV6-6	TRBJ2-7	TGTGCCACCTTCGCCGGGACAGAGAGAAGAGAGCAGTACTTC	CATFAGTERREQYF
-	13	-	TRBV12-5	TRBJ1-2	TGTGCTAGTGGTGTGGGGGGGGGTCGCAGGAACACCTTC	CASGVGGGRRNTF